These T cell receptor beta chains were read from a single sample in a study of PD-L1 blockade in urothelial cancer. Sequenced by immunoSEQ multiplex PCR; TCRdb stores in-frame clones only, minus some. Of 90,000 or so clones listed, about 90% are singletons. The source was PBMCs, collected around atezolizumab (anti-PD-L1) treatment. The source is a man aged 55 to 70 with urothelial cancer. The CDR3 runs from the conserved cysteine through the conserved F or W. The order of the fields is clone size, CDR3 length, D gene, V gene, J gene, CDR3 DNA, CDR3 protein. A D gene is named only where the DNA matches it firmly. A clone size is listed for some rows: how often the clone was seen (once, few, many), or a class if it is expanded.

abundance: few
len: 16
d_gene: TRBD2
v_gene: TRBV7-9
j_gene: TRBJ2-7
CDR3nt: TGTGCCAGCAGCTTACCTATAGCGGGAGGACACTACGAGCAGTACTTC
CDR3aa: CASSLPIAGGHYEQYF

abundance: -
len: 16
d_gene: TRBD2
v_gene: TRBV5-1
j_gene: TRBJ2-7
CDR3nt: TGCGCCAGCAGCTTAGCCTCGGGGGGAAGCTCCTACGAGCAGTACTTC
CDR3aa: CASSLASGGSSYEQYF

abundance: -
len: 15
d_gene: TRBD2
v_gene: TRBV4-1
j_gene: TRBJ2-5
CDR3nt: TGCGCCAGCAGCCAAGTCCTAGCGGCTCAAGAGACCCAGTACTTC
CDR3aa: CASSQVLAAQETQYF

abundance: -
len: 14
d_gene: -
v_gene: TRBV16
j_gene: TRBJ2-5
CDR3nt: TGTGCCAGCAGCCAATCGAACTCACAAGAGACCCAGTACTTC
CDR3aa: CASSQSNSQETQYF

abundance: once
len: 14
d_gene: -
v_gene: TRBV19
j_gene: TRBJ1-3
CDR3nt: TGTGCCAGTAGTATACGGGGGTCTGGAAACACCATATATTTT
CDR3aa: CASSIRGSGNTIYF

abundance: -
len: 13
d_gene: -
v_gene: TRBV7-8
j_gene: TRBJ2-3
CDR3nt: TGTGCCAGCAGCTTGAGCAGGAGGGATACGCAGTATTTT
CDR3aa: CASSLSRRDTQYF

abundance: -
len: 17
d_gene: -
v_gene: TRBV12-2
j_gene: TRBJ1-3
CDR3nt: TGTGCAAGTCGCAAACAACAGGGGGCCTCCGGCCTAAACACCATATATTTT
CDR3aa: CASRKQQGASGLNTIYF

abundance: few
len: 12
d_gene: -
v_gene: TRBV27
j_gene: TRBJ1-2
CDR3nt: TGTGCCAGCAGTGCGGGTAACTATGGCTACACCTTC
CDR3aa: CASSAGNYGYTF

abundance: once
len: 15
d_gene: -
v_gene: TRBV30
j_gene: TRBJ2-3
CDR3nt: TGTGCCGGACAGAAGGACTCCCCCTGGGCAGATACGCAGTATTTT
CDR3aa: CAGQKDSPWADTQYF

abundance: -
len: 15
d_gene: -
v_gene: TRBV7-2
j_gene: TRBJ2-1
CDR3nt: TGTGCCAGCAGCTTACTGGGCGCCTCATACAATGAGCAGTTCTTC
CDR3aa: CASSLLGASYNEQFF

abundance: few
len: 15
d_gene: TRBD1
v_gene: TRBV5-4
j_gene: TRBJ2-2
CDR3nt: TGTGCCAGCAGCTTGTCGGACAGGGGCACCGGGGAGCTGTTTTTT
CDR3aa: CASSLSDRGTGELFF

abundance: -
len: 12
d_gene: -
v_gene: TRBV18
j_gene: TRBJ1-2
CDR3nt: TGTGCCAGCTCATCCAATAGCTATGGCTACACCTTC
CDR3aa: CASSSNSYGYTF

abundance: -
len: 14
d_gene: -
v_gene: TRBV7-3
j_gene: TRBJ2-1
CDR3nt: TGTGCCAGCAGCTTAGACTACCGATACAATGAGCAGTTCTTC
CDR3aa: CASSLDYRYNEQFF

abundance: -
len: 17
d_gene: TRBD2
v_gene: TRBV10-3
j_gene: TRBJ2-5
CDR3nt: TGTGCCATCGGATCCACCACTAGCGGGGGACGCCAAGAGACCCAGTACTTC
CDR3aa: CAIGSTTSGGRQETQYF

abundance: -
len: 16
d_gene: -
v_gene: TRBV19
j_gene: TRBJ2-1
CDR3nt: TGTGCCAGTAACGGAATGGTCGGGGGGCGGTACAATGAGCAGTTCTTC
CDR3aa: CASNGMVGGRYNEQFF

abundance: -
len: 14
d_gene: -
v_gene: TRBV6-5
j_gene: TRBJ1-4
CDR3nt: TGTGCCAGCAAACCCGGGTTTGCTAATGAAAAACTGTTTTTT
CDR3aa: CASKPGFANEKLFF

abundance: -
len: 15
d_gene: -
v_gene: TRBV5-1
j_gene: TRBJ2-3
CDR3nt: TGCGCCAGCAGATATTGGGACTCATTCTCGGATACGCAGTATTTT
CDR3aa: CASRYWDSFSDTQYF

abundance: -
len: 13
d_gene: -
v_gene: TRBV9
j_gene: TRBJ1-1
CDR3nt: TGTGCCAGCAGCGCCCGCTCGAGGACTGAAGCTTTCTTT
CDR3aa: CASSARSRTEAFF

abundance: -
len: 15
d_gene: TRBD1
v_gene: TRBV7-8
j_gene: TRBJ1-5
CDR3nt: TGTGCCAGCAGCACGAGGGGACAGGGTTATCAGCCCCAGCATTTT
CDR3aa: CASSTRGQGYQPQHF

abundance: few
len: 10
d_gene: -
v_gene: TRBV7-7
j_gene: TRBJ1-2
CDR3nt: TGTGCTAGCAGCACTAGACAGGTACCCTTC
CDR3aa: CASSTRQVPF

abundance: -
len: 14
d_gene: -
v_gene: TRBV19
j_gene: TRBJ2-1
CDR3nt: TGTGCCAGTAGTTCTTACAGGGGGAGGGATGAGCAGTTCTTC
CDR3aa: CASSSYRGRDEQFF

abundance: -
len: 16
d_gene: -
v_gene: TRBV21-1
j_gene: TRBJ2-7
CDR3nt: TGTGCCAGCATGGAAGTTAGGAGACCGCTGCACTACGAGCAGTACTTC
CDR3aa: CASMEVRRPLHYEQYF

abundance: -
len: 14
d_gene: -
v_gene: TRBV30
j_gene: TRBJ2-1
CDR3nt: TGTGCCTGGACGGGGGGCCGGTCCTACAATGAGCAGTTCTTC
CDR3aa: CAWTGGRSYNEQFF

abundance: -
len: 14
d_gene: TRBD2
v_gene: TRBV5-1
j_gene: TRBJ2-3
CDR3nt: TGCGCCAGCAGCCTGGGGACTAGTTCAGATACGCAGTATTTT
CDR3aa: CASSLGTSSDTQYF

abundance: -
len: 15
d_gene: -
v_gene: TRBV19
j_gene: TRBJ1-5
CDR3nt: TGTGCCAGTAGTCCCCAGGCAGGGAGCAATCAGCCCCAGCATTTT
CDR3aa: CASSPQAGSNQPQHF

abundance: -
len: 15
d_gene: -
v_gene: TRBV7-9
j_gene: TRBJ2-2
CDR3nt: TGTGCCAGCAGCCCTCACAGGGCTGCGACCGGGGAGCTGTTTTTT
CDR3aa: CASSPHRAATGELFF

abundance: -
len: 16
d_gene: TRBD1
v_gene: TRBV6-1
j_gene: TRBJ2-2
CDR3nt: TGTGCCAGCAGTGAACAGGGGGAATCGAACACCGGGGAGCTGTTTTTT
CDR3aa: CASSEQGESNTGELFF

abundance: few
len: 15
d_gene: TRBD1
v_gene: TRBV5-4
j_gene: TRBJ1-2
CDR3nt: TGTGCCAGCAGCTCCGGGACAGGGGGCCACTATGGCTACACCTTC
CDR3aa: CASSSGTGGHYGYTF

abundance: -
len: 19
d_gene: TRBD2
v_gene: TRBV9
j_gene: TRBJ2-2
CDR3nt: TGTGCCAGCAGCGTAGCCCTACTAGCGGGAGAGCGGAACACCGGGGAGCTGTTTTTT
CDR3aa: CASSVALLAGERNTGELFF

abundance: -
len: 16
d_gene: TRBD2
v_gene: TRBV7-2
j_gene: TRBJ2-1
CDR3nt: TGTGCCAGCAGCTACCCCGGGGGGGGGACTAGCGGAGAGCAGTTCTTC
CDR3aa: CASSYPGGGTSGEQFF

abundance: once
len: 14
d_gene: -
v_gene: TRBV7-6
j_gene: TRBJ2-2
CDR3nt: TGTGCCAGCAGCTTGTCAGGGGTTACCGGGGAGCTGTTTTTT
CDR3aa: CASSLSGVTGELFF

abundance: -
len: 15
d_gene: TRBD2
v_gene: TRBV7-8
j_gene: TRBJ2-1
CDR3nt: TGTGCCAGCAGCCCAAACCTAGCGGTCTACAATGAGCAGTTCTTC
CDR3aa: CASSPNLAVYNEQFF

abundance: -
len: 16
d_gene: TRBD1
v_gene: TRBV27
j_gene: TRBJ1-1
CDR3nt: TGTGCCAGCAGTCCCCGTGGGGGACAGGGTAACACTGAAGCTTTCTTT
CDR3aa: CASSPRGGQGNTEAFF

abundance: once
len: 15
d_gene: TRBD1
v_gene: TRBV6-1
j_gene: TRBJ2-3
CDR3nt: TGTGCCAGCAGCGCTTGGGACAGACCCACAGATACGCAGTATTTT
CDR3aa: CASSAWDRPTDTQYF

abundance: -
len: 12
d_gene: TRBD2
v_gene: TRBV11-2
j_gene: TRBJ2-7
CDR3nt: TGTGCCATTCGAACTAGCGGGGGCGAGCAGTACTTC
CDR3aa: CAIRTSGGEQYF

abundance: -
len: 14
d_gene: -
v_gene: TRBV4-2
j_gene: TRBJ2-7
CDR3nt: TGTGCCAGCAGCCAAGGTAAAGGAGACTACGAGCAGTACTTC
CDR3aa: CASSQGKGDYEQYF

abundance: -
len: 18
d_gene: TRBD2
v_gene: TRBV9
j_gene: TRBJ2-3
CDR3nt: TGTGCCAGCAGCGTAGCGGCTAGCGGGAGGACCGGGACAGATACGCAGTATTTT
CDR3aa: CASSVAASGRTGTDTQYF

abundance: -
len: 15
d_gene: TRBD1
v_gene: TRBV5-4
j_gene: TRBJ1-4
CDR3nt: TGTGCCACGTCGACAGGGGGCCTCCCGAATGAAAAACTGTTTTTT
CDR3aa: CATSTGGLPNEKLFF

abundance: -
len: 14
d_gene: -
v_gene: TRBV7-3
j_gene: TRBJ1-1
CDR3nt: TGTGCCAGCAGCGCGGGCAGGGGGAACACTGAAGCTTTCTTT
CDR3aa: CASSAGRGNTEAFF

abundance: -
len: 15
d_gene: TRBD1
v_gene: TRBV27
j_gene: TRBJ1-5
CDR3nt: TGTGCCAAGATCACGGGACAGGGGATTATTCAGCCCCAGCATTTT
CDR3aa: CAKITGQGIIQPQHF

abundance: once
len: 16
d_gene: -
v_gene: TRBV4-3
j_gene: TRBJ1-6
CDR3nt: TGCGCCAGCAGCCAAGGGGCTAGGGGACTCAATTCACCCCTCCACTTT
CDR3aa: CASSQGARGLNSPLHF

abundance: -
len: 14
d_gene: -
v_gene: TRBV9
j_gene: TRBJ2-5
CDR3nt: TGTGCCAGCAGCGTAGCTATAGCGCGGGAGACCCAGTACTTC
CDR3aa: CASSVAIARETQYF

abundance: -
len: 14
d_gene: -
v_gene: TRBV19
j_gene: TRBJ2-1
CDR3nt: TGTGCCAGTAGGAAACTAGGGTGGGATAATGAGCAGTTCTTC
CDR3aa: CASRKLGWDNEQFF

abundance: -
len: 14
d_gene: TRBD1
v_gene: TRBV29-1
j_gene: TRBJ2-5
CDR3nt: TGCAGCGCCGGTGAGACAGGGCCTAGAAGTGACCAGTACTTC
CDR3aa: CSAGETGPRSDQYF

abundance: -
len: 14
d_gene: -
v_gene: TRBV30
j_gene: TRBJ1-5
CDR3nt: TGTGCCTGGAGTGGGGCAGGGGGCAATCAGCCCCAGCATTTT
CDR3aa: CAWSGAGGNQPQHF